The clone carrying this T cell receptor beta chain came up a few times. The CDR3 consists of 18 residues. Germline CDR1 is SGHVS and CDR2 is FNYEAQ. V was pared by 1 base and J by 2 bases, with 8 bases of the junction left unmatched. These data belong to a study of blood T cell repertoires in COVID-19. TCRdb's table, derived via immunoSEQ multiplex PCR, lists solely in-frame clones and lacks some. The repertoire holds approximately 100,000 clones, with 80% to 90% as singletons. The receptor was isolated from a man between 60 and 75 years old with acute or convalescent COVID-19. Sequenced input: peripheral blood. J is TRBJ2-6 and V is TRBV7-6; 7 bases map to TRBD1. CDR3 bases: TGTGCCAGCAGCTTAGTCCCCCTTGACAGGGCTGGGGCCAACGTCCTGACTTTC. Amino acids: CASSLVPLDRAGANVLTF.